This record looks at one T cell receptor (beta chain) sequence and its context. The CDR3 loop spans 17 amino acids. With 6 bases clipped from V and 1 base from J, the junction kept 4 bases outside the gene matches. CDR1 is SGHTA, CDR2 FQGNSA, per germline. Then a second PCR, running roughly 7 to 11 cycles, was carried out with a sample-barcoded 5' primer and a J-beta primer mix. TCRdb itself ran the 5' RACE reads through MiXCR, one entry per CDR3 protein. The sample carries some 1.5 million distinct CDR3 sequences, roughly 30% recorded once. The record originates from a study of blood T cells in healthy people across ages.

Sequenced sample: blood. This TCR came from a woman in her twenties or thirties in good health. The V call is TRBV7-2, the J call TRBJ2-1; 15 bases line up with TRBD2. CDR3: CASSFGTSGRSYNEQFF. In DNA, the CDR3 is TGTGCCAGCAGTTTCGGGACTAGCGGGAGGTCCTACAATGAGCAGTTCTTC.